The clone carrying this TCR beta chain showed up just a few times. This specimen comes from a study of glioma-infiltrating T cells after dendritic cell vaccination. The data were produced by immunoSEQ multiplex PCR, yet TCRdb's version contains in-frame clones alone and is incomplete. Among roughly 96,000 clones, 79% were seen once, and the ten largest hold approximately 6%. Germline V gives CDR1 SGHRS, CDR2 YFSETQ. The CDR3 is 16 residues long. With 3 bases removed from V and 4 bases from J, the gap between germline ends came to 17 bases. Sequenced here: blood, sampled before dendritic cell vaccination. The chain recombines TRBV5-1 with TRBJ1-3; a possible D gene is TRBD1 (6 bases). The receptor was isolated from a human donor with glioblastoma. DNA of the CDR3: TGCGCCAGCAGCTCAGACCTACAGGGAGACGGAAACACCATATATTTT. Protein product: CASSSDLQGDGNTIYF.